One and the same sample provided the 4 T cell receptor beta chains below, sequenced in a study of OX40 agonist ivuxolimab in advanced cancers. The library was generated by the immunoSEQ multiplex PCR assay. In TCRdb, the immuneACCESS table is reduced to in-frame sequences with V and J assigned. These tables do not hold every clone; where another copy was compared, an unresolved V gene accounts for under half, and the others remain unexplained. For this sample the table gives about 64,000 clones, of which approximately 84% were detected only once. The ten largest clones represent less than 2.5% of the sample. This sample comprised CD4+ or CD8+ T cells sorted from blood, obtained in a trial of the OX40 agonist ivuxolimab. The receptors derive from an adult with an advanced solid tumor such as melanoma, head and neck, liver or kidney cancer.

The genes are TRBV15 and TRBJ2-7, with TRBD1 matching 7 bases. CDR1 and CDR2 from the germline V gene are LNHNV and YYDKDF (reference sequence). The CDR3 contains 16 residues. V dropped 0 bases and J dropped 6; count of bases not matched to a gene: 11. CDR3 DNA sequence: TGTGCCACCAGCAGAGAAGTGACAGGGCCATTGGTCGAGCAGTACTTC. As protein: CATSREVTGPLVEQYF.

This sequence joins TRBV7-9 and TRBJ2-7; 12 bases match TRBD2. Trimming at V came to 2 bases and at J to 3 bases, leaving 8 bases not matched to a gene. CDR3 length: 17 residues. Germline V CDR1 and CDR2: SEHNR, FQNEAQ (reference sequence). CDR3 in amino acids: CASSLSLAGGPGYEQYF. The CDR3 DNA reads TGTGCCAGCAGCTTAAGCCTAGCGGGAGGGCCAGGCTACGAGCAGTACTTC.

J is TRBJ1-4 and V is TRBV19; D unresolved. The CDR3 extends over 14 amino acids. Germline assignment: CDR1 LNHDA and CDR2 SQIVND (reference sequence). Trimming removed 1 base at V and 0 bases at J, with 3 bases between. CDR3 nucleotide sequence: TGTGCCAGTAGTATAGGAGCAACTAATGAAAAACTGTTTTTT. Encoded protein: CASSIGATNEKLFF.

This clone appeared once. In DNA form, the CDR3 reads TGTGCCAGCAGTGATTTTGCTAACTATGGCTACACCTTC. Residues: CASSDFANYGYTF. The chain employs TRBV25-1 and TRBJ1-2; unclear D gene. The germline V gene encodes CDR1 MGHDK and CDR2 SYGVNS. Trimming took 3 bases from V and 0 from J, leaving 5 bases between them. This CDR3 has 13 residues.